This T cell receptor beta chain was sequenced for a study of spatial heterogeneity in lung cancer. Findings of the study overall: Nonsynonymous mutation counts, ubiquitous and regional, were tracked by the respective counts of ubiquitous and regional expanded TCRs. Tumor T cells had an estimated coverage that came to about 7% for alpha chains and about 13% for beta chains. It was found that expanded intratumoral alpha and beta TCR counts tracked tumor mutation counts.

Germline CDR1 and CDR2: MDHEN and SYDVKM. V was pared by 7 bases and J by 1 base, with 13 bases of the junction left unmatched. The length of the CDR3 is 18 residues. Described time point: sample taken at primary tumor resection. The cohort: over 65 early-stage, untreated non-small cell lung cancer patients. Unique molecular identifiers tagged every individual TCR cDNA molecule. MiXCR, run by TCRdb on the 5' RACE reads, gives a single entry per CDR3 protein. The table records approximately 18,000 distinct CDR3 sequences, 5.8% of them present only once. In this sample, this clonotype turned up many times. Its antigen is undetermined. Within a library made for alpha chains, this beta chain is off target, and its count is uninformative.

This specimen was lung tumor tissue, taken at surgery. The V gene is TRBV28, the J gene TRBJ2-5; 12 bases map to TRBD2. The clonotype comes from a female donor with early-stage non-small cell lung cancer. CDR3 DNA: TGTGCCAGCACGCCATGGGGACTAGCGGGCCGATTCCAAGAGACCCAGTACTTC. As protein: CASTPWGLAGRFQETQYF.